This T cell receptor beta chain was sequenced for a study of T cell responses to AZD1222 COVID-19 vaccine. Overall study findings and caveats: Breadth and depth of Spike-specific TCRs rose after two AZD1222 doses.

Germline-derived CDR1 and CDR2 are SGHVS and FQNEAQ. The CDR3 is 15 amino acids. Unmatched junction bases numbered 18, after V lost 5 bases and J lost 12 bases. The protocol was immunoSEQ multiplex PCR, while the TCRdb copy is restricted to in-frame clones and leaves out a portion. Here the sample spans around 80,000 clones, around 86% being singletons. A word on this clone: What it recognizes is unknown.

This rearrangement joins TRBV7-8 to TRBJ2-7; 8 nucleotides line up with TRBD1. Sequenced here: peripheral blood, sampled on day 0 of AZD1222 vaccination. This receptor was obtained from an adult in good health. CDR3 DNA: TGTGCCAGCAGCCGATGGTCTGACAGGGGCCAGCCCTCGTACTTC. Translating gives CASSRWSDRGQPSYF. The full variable domain, with the rest looked up from reference TRBV7-8 and TRBJ2-7, is GAGVSQSPRYKVAKRGQDVALRCDPISGHVSLFWYQQALGQGPEFLTYFQNEAQLDKSGLPSDRFFAERPEGSVSTLKIQRTQQEDSAVYLCASSRWSDRGQPSYFGPGTRLTVT.